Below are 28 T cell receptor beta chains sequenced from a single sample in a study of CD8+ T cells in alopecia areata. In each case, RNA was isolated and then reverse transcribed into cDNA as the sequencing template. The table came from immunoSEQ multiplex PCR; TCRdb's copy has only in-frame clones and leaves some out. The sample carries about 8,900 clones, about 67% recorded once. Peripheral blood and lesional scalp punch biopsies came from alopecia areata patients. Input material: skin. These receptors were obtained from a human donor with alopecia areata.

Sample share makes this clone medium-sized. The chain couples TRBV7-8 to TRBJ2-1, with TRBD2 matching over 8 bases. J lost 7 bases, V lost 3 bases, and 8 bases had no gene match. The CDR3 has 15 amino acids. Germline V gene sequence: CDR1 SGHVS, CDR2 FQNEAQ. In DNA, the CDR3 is TGTGCCAGCAGCTTCGTATCGGGAGGGCCTAATGAGCAGTTCTTC. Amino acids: CASSFVSGGPNEQFF.

The DNA of the CDR3 is TGTGCCAGCAGCCCCCGAGCAGCGGCCTACAATGAGCAGTTCTTC. Protein product: CASSPRAAAYNEQFF. The chain combines TRBV7-2 with TRBJ2-1; D is perhaps TRBD2 (5 bases). Germline CDR1 is SGHTA and CDR2 is FQGNSA. The CDR3 runs 15 residues. The germline V and J ends were trimmed by 5 bases and 2 bases, with 13 bases remaining between them.

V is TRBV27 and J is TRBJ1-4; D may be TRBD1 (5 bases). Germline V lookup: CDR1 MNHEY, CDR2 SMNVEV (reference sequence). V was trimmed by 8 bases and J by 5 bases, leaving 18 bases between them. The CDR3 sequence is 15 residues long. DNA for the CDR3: TGTGCCAGCCTCTCTCTGGGGGGATTGAATGAAAAACTGTTTTTT. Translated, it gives CASLSLGGLNEKLFF.

The CDR3 loop reads CASRENGRPYEQYF. The CDR3 DNA follows: TGTGCCAGCAGAGAGAACGGGAGACCCTACGAGCAGTACTTC. The V and J genes are TRBV28 and TRBJ2-7; weak D call: TRBD2 (6 bases). The germline V and J ends were trimmed by 6 bases and 2 bases, with 14 bases remaining between them. The CDR3 sequence is 14 residues long. The germline V gene has CDR1 MDHEN and CDR2 SYDVKM.

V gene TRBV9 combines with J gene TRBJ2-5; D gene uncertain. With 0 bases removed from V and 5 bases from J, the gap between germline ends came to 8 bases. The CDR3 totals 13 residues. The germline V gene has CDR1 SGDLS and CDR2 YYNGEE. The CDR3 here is CASSVGQRETQYF. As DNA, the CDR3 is TGTGCCAGCAGCGTAGGCCAGCGTGAGACCCAGTACTTC.

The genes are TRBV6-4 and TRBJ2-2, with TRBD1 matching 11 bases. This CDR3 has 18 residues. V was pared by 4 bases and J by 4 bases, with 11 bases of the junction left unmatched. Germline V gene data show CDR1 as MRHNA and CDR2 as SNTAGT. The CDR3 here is CASSVPRGTGGSTGELFF. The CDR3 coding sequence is TGTGCCAGCAGTGTTCCGAGGGGGACAGGGGGTTCCACCGGGGAGCTGTTTTTT.

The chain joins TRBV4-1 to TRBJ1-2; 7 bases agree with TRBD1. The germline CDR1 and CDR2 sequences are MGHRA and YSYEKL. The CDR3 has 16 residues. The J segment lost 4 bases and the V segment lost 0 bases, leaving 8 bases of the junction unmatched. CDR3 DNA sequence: TGCGCCAGCAGCCAAGAATGGGGACAGCCTATCTATGGCTACACCTTC. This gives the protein CASSQEWGQPIYGYTF.

Here the CDR3 reads CASSQGTVFSEKLFF. The CDR3 DNA is TGCGCCAGCAGCCAGGGGACAGTATTTTCGGAAAAACTGTTTTTT. The genes are TRBV4-3 and TRBJ1-4; 7 bases fit TRBD1. CDR3 length: 15 residues. Germline CDR1 and CDR2: LGHNA and YSLEER. After removal of 3 bases from V and 8 bases from J, the junction contained 9 bases not matched to a gene.

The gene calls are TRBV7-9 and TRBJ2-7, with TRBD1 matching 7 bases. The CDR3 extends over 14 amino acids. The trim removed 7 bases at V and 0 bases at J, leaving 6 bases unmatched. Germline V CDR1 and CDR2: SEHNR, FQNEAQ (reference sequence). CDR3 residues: CASTWDRSSYEQYF. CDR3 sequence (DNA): TGTGCCAGCACCTGGGACAGATCCTCCTACGAGCAGTACTTC.

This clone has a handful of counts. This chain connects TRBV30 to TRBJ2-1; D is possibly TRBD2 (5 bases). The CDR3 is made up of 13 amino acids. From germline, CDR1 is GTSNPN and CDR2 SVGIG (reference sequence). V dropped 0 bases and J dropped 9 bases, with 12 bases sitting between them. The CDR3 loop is CAWSVRMGSEQFF. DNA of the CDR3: TGTGCCTGGAGTGTACGTATGGGGAGTGAGCAGTTCTTC.

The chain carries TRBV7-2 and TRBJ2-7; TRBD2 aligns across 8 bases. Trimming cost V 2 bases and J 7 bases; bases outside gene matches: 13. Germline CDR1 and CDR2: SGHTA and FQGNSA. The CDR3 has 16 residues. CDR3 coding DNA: TGTGCCAGCAGCTTACAGAGCGGGGGACGCCGTTATGAGCAGTACTTC. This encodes CASSLQSGGRRYEQYF.

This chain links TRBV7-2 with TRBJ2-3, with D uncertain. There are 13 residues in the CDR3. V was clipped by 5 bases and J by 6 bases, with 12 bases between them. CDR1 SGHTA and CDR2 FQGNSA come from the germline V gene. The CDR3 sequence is CASSHDDVDTQYF. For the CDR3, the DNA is TGTGCCAGCAGCCACGACGACGTTGATACGCAGTATTTT.

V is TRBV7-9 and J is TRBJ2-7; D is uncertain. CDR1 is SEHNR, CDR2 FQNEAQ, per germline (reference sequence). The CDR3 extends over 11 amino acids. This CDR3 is CATEIGREQYF. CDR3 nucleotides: TGTGCGACGGAGATAGGTCGCGAGCAGTACTTC.

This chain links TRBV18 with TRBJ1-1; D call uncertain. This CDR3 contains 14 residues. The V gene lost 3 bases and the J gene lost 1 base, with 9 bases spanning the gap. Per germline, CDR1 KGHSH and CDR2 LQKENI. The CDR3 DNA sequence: TGTGCCAGCTCACCCCTGGGCAGGAACACTGAAGCTTTCTTT. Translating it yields CASSPLGRNTEAFF. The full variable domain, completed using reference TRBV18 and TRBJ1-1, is NAGVMQNPRHLVRRRGQEARLRCSPMKGHSHVYWYRQLPEEGLKFMVYLQKENIIDESGMPKERFSAEFPKEGPSILRIQQVVRGDSAAYFCASSPLGRNTEAFFGQGTRLTVV.

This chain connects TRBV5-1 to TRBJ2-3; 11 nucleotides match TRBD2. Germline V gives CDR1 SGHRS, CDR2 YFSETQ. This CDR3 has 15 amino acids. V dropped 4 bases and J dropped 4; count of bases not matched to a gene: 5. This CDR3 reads CASSTRLAGPDTQYF. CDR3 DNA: TGCGCCAGCAGCACCCGACTAGCGGGGCCAGATACGCAGTATTTT.

The CDR3 reads CASSIVRGQEQYF. CDR3 nucleotides: TGTGCCAGTAGTATCGTCCGGGGGCAAGAGCAGTACTTC. The rearrangement links TRBV19 to TRBJ2-7; TRBD1 or TRBD2 may be the D gene (6 bases each). From germline, CDR1 is LNHDA and CDR2 SQIVND (reference sequence). Trimming stripped 3 bases from V and 7 bases from J, with 13 bases between. The CDR3 has 13 residues.

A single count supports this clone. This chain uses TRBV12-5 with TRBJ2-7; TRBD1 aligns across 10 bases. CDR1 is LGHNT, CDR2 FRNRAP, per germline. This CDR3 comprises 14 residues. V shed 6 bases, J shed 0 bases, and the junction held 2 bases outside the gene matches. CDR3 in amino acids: CASGGQGPSYEQYF. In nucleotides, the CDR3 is TGTGCTAGTGGGGGACAGGGGCCCTCCTACGAGCAGTACTTC.

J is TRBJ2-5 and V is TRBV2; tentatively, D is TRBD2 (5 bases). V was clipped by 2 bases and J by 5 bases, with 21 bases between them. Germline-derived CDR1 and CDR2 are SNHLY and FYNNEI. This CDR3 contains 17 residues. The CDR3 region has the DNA TGTGCCAGCAGTGAACCCTTAAAGGGCACATGGGAGGAGACCCAGTACTTC. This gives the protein CASSEPLKGTWEETQYF.

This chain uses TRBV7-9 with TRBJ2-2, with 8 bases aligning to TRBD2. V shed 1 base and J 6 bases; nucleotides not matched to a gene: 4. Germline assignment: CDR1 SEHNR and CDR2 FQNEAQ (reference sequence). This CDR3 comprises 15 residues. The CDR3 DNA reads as TGTGCCAGCAGCTTAGGTGAACTAGCGGCCGGGGAGCTGTTTTTT. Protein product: CASSLGELAAGELFF.

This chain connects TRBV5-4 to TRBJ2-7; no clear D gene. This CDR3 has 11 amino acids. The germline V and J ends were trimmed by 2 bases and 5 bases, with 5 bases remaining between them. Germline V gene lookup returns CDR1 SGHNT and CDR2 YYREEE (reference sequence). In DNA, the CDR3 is TGTGCCAGCAGCTTTATCAACGAGCAGTACTTC. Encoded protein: CASSFINEQYF.

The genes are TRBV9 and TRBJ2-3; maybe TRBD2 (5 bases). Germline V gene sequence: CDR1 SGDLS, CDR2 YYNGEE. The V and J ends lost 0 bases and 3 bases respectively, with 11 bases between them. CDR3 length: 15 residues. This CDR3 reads CASSVDAGWTDTQYF. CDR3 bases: TGTGCCAGCAGCGTAGATGCGGGTTGGACAGATACGCAGTATTTT. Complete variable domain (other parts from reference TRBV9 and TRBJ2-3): DSGVTQTPKHLITATGQRVTLRCSPRSGDLSVYWYQQSLDQGLQFLIQYYNGEERAKGNILERFSAQQFPDLHSELNLSSLELGDSALYFCASSVDAGWTDTQYFGPGTRLTVL.

The CDR3 bases are TGTGCCAGCAGTTCACCCGGGGCCAGCCAAGAGACCCAGTACTTC. Residues: CASSSPGASQETQYF. V gene TRBV2 combines with J gene TRBJ2-5; the D gene could be TRBD1 or TRBD2 (5 bases each). The V and J ends lost 5 bases and 1 base respectively, with 14 bases between them. In germline, CDR1 is SNHLY, CDR2 FYNNEI. This CDR3 has 15 residues. The full variable domain, rest sourced from reference TRBV2 and TRBJ2-5, is EPEVTQTPSHQVTQMGQEVILRCVPISNHLYFYWYRQILGQKVEFLVSFYNNEISEKSEIFDDQFSVERPDGSNFTLKIRSTKLEDSAMYFCASSSPGASQETQYFGPGTRLLVL.

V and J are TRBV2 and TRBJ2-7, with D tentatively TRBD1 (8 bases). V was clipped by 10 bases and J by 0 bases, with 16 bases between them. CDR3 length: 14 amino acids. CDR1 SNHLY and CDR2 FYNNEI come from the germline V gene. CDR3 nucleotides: TGTGCCACAAAAAGCGGGACAGGCTCCTACGAGCAGTACTTC. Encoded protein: CATKSGTGSYEQYF.

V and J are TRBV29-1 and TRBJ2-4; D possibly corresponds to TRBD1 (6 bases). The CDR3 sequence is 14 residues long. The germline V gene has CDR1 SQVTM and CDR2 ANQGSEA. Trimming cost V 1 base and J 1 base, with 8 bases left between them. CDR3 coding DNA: TGCAGCGTTGAAGTGGGGGCTGCCAAAAACATTCAGTACTTC. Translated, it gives CSVEVGAAKNIQYF.

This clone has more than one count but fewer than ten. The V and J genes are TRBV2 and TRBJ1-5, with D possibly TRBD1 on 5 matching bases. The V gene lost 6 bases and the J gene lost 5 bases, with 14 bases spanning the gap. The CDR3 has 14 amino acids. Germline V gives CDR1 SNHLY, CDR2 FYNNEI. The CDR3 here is CASRAWDSDQPQHF. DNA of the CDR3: TGTGCCAGCAGAGCCTGGGACTCCGATCAGCCCCAGCATTTT.

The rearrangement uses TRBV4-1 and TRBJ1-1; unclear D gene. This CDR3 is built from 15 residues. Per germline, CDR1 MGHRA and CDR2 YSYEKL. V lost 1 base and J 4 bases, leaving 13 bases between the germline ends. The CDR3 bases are TGCGCCAGCAGCCAAGTCCCCCCAAGGATCACTGAAGCTTTCTTT. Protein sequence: CASSQVPPRITEAFF.

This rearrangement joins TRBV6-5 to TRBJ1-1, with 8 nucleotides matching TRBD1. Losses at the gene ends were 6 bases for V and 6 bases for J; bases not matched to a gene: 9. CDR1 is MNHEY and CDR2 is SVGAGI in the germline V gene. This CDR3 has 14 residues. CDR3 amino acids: CASSQFQGAAEAFF. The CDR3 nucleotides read TGTGCCAGCAGCCAATTTCAGGGGGCGGCTGAAGCTTTCTTT.

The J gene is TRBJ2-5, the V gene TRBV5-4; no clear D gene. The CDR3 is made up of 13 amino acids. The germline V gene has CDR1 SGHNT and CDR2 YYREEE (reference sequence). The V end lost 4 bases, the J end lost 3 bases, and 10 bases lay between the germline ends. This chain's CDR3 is CASSTGLEETQYF. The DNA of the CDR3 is TGTGCCAGCAGCACCGGTTTGGAAGAGACCCAGTACTTC.